The 30 T cell receptor beta chains below were found in one sample sequenced in a study of regulatory T cells in long-lasting Graves disease. CDR3-region Arm-PCR and iRepertoire HTBI primers produced the TCR beta libraries. TCRdb processed the multiplex PCR reads anew with MiXCR; each CDR3 protein has one entry. This table has about 560,000 distinct CDR3 sequences, 15% to 20% appearing once. Time point denoted: newly diagnosed GD, antithyroid drugs for less than 3 months. Scientists built the TCR library using RNA that was extracted from PBMCs. This sample was shared with a second study, whose subject was T cells in Graves' hyperthyroidism and ophthalmopathy.

The material was peripheral blood mononuclear cells (PBMCs), obtained at new diagnosis, from a patient treated with antithyroid drugs. These TCRs come from a man between 18 and 29 years old with Graves disease.

This clonotype was counted many times. This chain connects TRBV7-3 to TRBJ1-1, with 7 nucleotides matching TRBD1. Trimming took 6 bases from V and 5 from J; bases not matched to a gene: 9. The CDR3 runs 14 residues. Germline V gene lookup returns CDR1 SGHTA and CDR2 FQGTGA. This CDR3 reads CASSSYSRGTEAFF. The CDR3 DNA is TGTGCCAGCAGTTCTTATAGCAGGGGGACTGAAGCTTTCTTT.

This clonotype showed up just a few times. This sequence joins TRBV29-1 and TRBJ2-1; 9 bases match TRBD1. Per germline, CDR1 SQVTM and CDR2 ANQGSEA. CDR3 size: 17 residues. The junction had 16 bases not matched to a gene; V was cut back by 7 bases and J by 3 bases. The CDR3 DNA is TGCAGCGCCCAGGGGGGGTACAGGGGGCAGATCTACAATGAGCAGTTCTTC. Protein sequence: CSAQGGYRGQIYNEQFF.

The chain employs TRBV4-1 and TRBJ1-1, with D unclear. This CDR3 is built from 17 residues. V lost 4 bases and J lost 0, with 18 bases in between. The germline gives CDR1 MGHRA, CDR2 YSYEKL. As DNA, the CDR3 is TGCGCCAGCAGCCGTACTGAAAGGGTCAGCATGAACACTGAAGCTTTCTTT. As protein: CASSRTERVSMNTEAFF.

This clonotype showed up just a few times. This chain uses TRBV28 with TRBJ2-7; the match to TRBD1 covers 7 bases. The length of the CDR3 is 17 residues. V trimming: 4 bases; J trimming: 4 bases; junction bases outside the gene matches: 16. CDR1 MDHEN and CDR2 SYDVKM come from the germline V gene. Written as DNA, the CDR3 is TGTGCCAGCAGTTCTTTATTGGGACAGATACCACTATACGAGCAGTACTTC. It encodes CASSSLLGQIPLYEQYF. Based on the CDR3 plus reference TRBV28 and TRBJ2-7, the full variable domain is DVKVTQSSRYLVKRTGEKVFLECVQDMDHENMFWYRQDPGLGLRLIYFSYDVKMKEKGDIPEGYSVSREKKERFSLILESASTNQTSMYLCASSSLLGQIPLYEQYFGPGTRLTVT.

For this clonotype: The CDR3 does not close with the conserved phenylalanine or tryptophan, likely indicating a read error. CDR3 in amino acids: CANARTGKNEQYL. Written as DNA, the CDR3 is TGCGCCAACGCTAGAACAGGGAAGAACGAGCAGTACCTC. The rearrangement links TRBV5-1 to TRBJ2-7; D might be TRBD1 (6 bases). The germline V gene encodes CDR1 SGHRS and CDR2 YFSETQ. Trimming removed 9 bases from V and 5 bases from J, with 18 bases in between. This CDR3 comprises 13 residues.

This clonotype has ten or more counts. V gene TRBV11-2 combines with J gene TRBJ2-5, with D uncertain. Germline lookup yields CDR1 SGHAT and CDR2 FQNNGV. Trimming took off 3 bases at V and 5 bases at J, with 10 bases between the two ends. There are 13 residues in the CDR3. DNA of the CDR3: TGTGCCAGCAGCTTTGAGCTTTCGGAGACCCAGTACTTC. The encoded protein is CASSFELSETQYF.

In its sample, this clonotype was seen many times. The chain carries TRBV20-1 and TRBJ1-1, with D possibly being TRBD1 (5 bases). This CDR3 is 11 amino acids long. Trimming stripped 1 base from V and 11 bases from J, with 11 bases between. Germline lookup yields CDR1 DFQATT and CDR2 SNEGSKA (reference sequence). CDR3 DNA sequence: TGCAGTGCTAGAGGCCGAGGGGCTGCTTTCTTT. Its translation is CSARGRGAAFF.

This clonotype was seen at least ten times. The J gene is TRBJ2-6, the V gene TRBV6-5; D ambiguous. This CDR3 spans 20 amino acids. V shed 2 bases and J shed 1 base, with 21 bases lying between them. Looked up from germline, CDR1 is MNHEY and CDR2 is SVGAGI. Written as DNA, the CDR3 is TGTGCCAGCAGTTACGCCGAGAGCCCCAATCGTTGGTCTGGGGCCAACGTCCTGACTTTC. Its protein is CASSYAESPNRWSGANVLTF.

This clonotype showed up many times. The chain employs TRBV6-5 and TRBJ1-5; a weak D match, TRBD1 (6 bases). This CDR3 contains 15 residues. Trimming took 0 bases from V and 7 from J, leaving 13 bases between them. Germline CDR1 reads MNHEY; CDR2 reads SVGAGI. The CDR3: CASSYSWGAGQPQHF. Written as DNA, the CDR3 is TGTGCCAGCAGTTACTCATGGGGGGCTGGGCAGCCCCAGCATTTT.

In this sample, this clonotype turned up many times. This chain connects TRBV30 to TRBJ2-7; no clear D gene. Germline V gives CDR1 GTSNPN, CDR2 SVGIG (reference sequence). V lost 1 base and J 1 base, leaving 14 bases between the germline ends. The CDR3 spans 15 residues. In nucleotides, the CDR3 is TGTGCCTGGAGTGAGAGGCGTCCCCCTTCCTACGAGCAGTACTTC. This codes for CAWSERRPPSYEQYF.

The chain links TRBV20-1 to TRBJ1-1, with 9 bases that match TRBD1. Trimming cost V 5 bases and J 5 bases; bases outside gene matches: 12. The CDR3 runs to 15 residues. Per germline, CDR1 DFQATT and CDR2 SNEGSKA (reference sequence). CDR3 residues: CSALNAGTGSTEAFF. The CDR3 DNA is TGCAGTGCTTTAAACGCCGGGACAGGGAGTACTGAAGCTTTCTTT.

This clonotype has only a few counts. The chain employs TRBV27 and TRBJ2-1; no firm D call. The CDR3 extends over 16 amino acids. Germline-derived CDR1 and CDR2 are MNHEY and SMNVEV (reference sequence). V was trimmed by 2 bases and J by 0 bases, leaving 11 bases between them. CDR3 in amino acids: CASSLRLGSSYNEQFF. For the CDR3, the DNA is TGTGCCAGCAGTTTACGGCTAGGAAGCTCCTACAATGAGCAGTTCTTC.

This clonotype was seen more than once but under ten times. The chain has TRBV11-1 and TRBJ2-5; D may be TRBD1 (7 bases). The V end was cut by 3 bases, the J end by 1 base, with 15 bases between. Germline CDR1 SGHAT, CDR2 FQDESV (reference sequence). CDR3 length: 16 amino acids. The CDR3 sequence: CASSLEGQNLQETQYF. CDR3 sequence (DNA): TGTGCCAGCAGCTTGGAGGGACAGAACCTCCAAGAGACCCAGTACTTC.

There are many counts of this clonotype. The chain has TRBV27 and TRBJ2-1, with 9 positions matching TRBD1. This CDR3 is built from 15 residues. V shed 5 bases, J shed 4 bases, and the junction held 6 bases outside the gene matches. Germline loops: CDR1 MNHEY, CDR2 SMNVEV (reference sequence). The CDR3 nucleotides are TGTGCCAGCAGTAAACGGGACAGGGTATACAATGAGCAGTTCTTC. Its protein is CASSKRDRVYNEQFF.

CDR3 in amino acids: CAWSTYKGDRGSYEQYF. The CDR3 nucleotides read TGTGCCTGGAGTACCTATAAAGGGGACAGGGGGAGTTACGAGCAGTACTTC. The gene calls are TRBV30 and TRBJ2-7; 11 bases agree with TRBD1. The CDR3 is 17 residues long. Germline loops: CDR1 GTSNPN, CDR2 SVGIG (reference sequence). Trimming cost V 2 bases and J 4 bases; bases outside gene matches: 13.

The chain joins TRBV6-1 to TRBJ1-5; D might be TRBD1 (5 bases). V dropped 6 bases and J dropped 0 bases, with 15 bases sitting between them. This CDR3 is 16 amino acids long. Germline CDR1 MNHNS, CDR2 SASEGT. The CDR3 DNA sequence: TGTGCCAGCAGCATCGCCAGGGTGTATAGCAATCAGCCCCAGCATTTT. Translation: CASSIARVYSNQPQHF.

This clonotype was recorded at least ten times. The chain employs TRBV6-1 and TRBJ1-1; D remains ambiguous. The ends were cut back, 7 bases at V and 4 bases at J, with 16 bases in the middle. Germline CDR1 reads MNHNS; CDR2 reads SASEGT. CDR3 length: 14 residues. CDR3 nucleotides: TGTGCCAGCACCGATGCCCCACCTCGCACTGAAGCTTTCTTT. Amino acids: CASTDAPPRTEAFF.

The chain recombines TRBV12-3 or TRBV12-4 with TRBJ1-4; no clear D. The CDR3 sequence is 16 residues long. Trimming took off 3 bases at V and 1 base at J, with 12 bases between the two ends. The CDR3 sequence is CASSLAPVGTNEKLFF. The CDR3 coding sequence is TGTGCCAGCAGTTTGGCACCGGTGGGAACTAATGAAAAACTGTTTTTT.

This clonotype appeared many times. V usage is TRBV28 and J usage is TRBJ2-7, with D unresolved. Trimming pared 3 bases from V and 2 bases from J, leaving 8 bases between. The CDR3 runs 13 residues. Per germline, CDR1 MDHEN and CDR2 SYDVKM. CDR3 loop: CASSFSLAYEQYF. DNA for the CDR3: TGTGCCAGCAGTTTTAGTCTGGCCTACGAGCAGTACTTC.

This sequence joins TRBV6-2 or TRBV6-3 and TRBJ1-2; D is perhaps TRBD1 (5 bases). CDR1 is MNHEY, CDR2 SVGEGT, per germline. V lost 5 bases and J 2 bases, leaving 18 bases between the germline ends. The CDR3 covers 16 residues. The CDR3 DNA follows: TGTGCCAGCAGTGAAGCGGTTTTGGGGGAGAACTATGGCTACACCTTC. Translation gives CASSEAVLGENYGYTF.

In the case of this clonotype: The CDR3 end shows no conserved phenylalanine or tryptophan, and so a read error is likely. The genes are TRBV10-3 and TRBJ2-2, with D perhaps being TRBD1 or TRBD2 (5 bases each). Trimming stripped 10 bases from V and 5 bases from J, with 14 bases between. The CDR3 spans 13 residues. Germline V gene data show CDR1 as ENHRY and CDR2 as SYGVKD. The CDR3, as DNA: TGTGCCACGGGACGAGGGGAAACCGGGGAGCTGTTTTCT. This codes for CATGRGETGELFS.

The J gene is TRBJ2-2, the V gene TRBV7-8, with a possible D match to TRBD1 (6 bases). The CDR3 has 14 amino acids. CDR1 and CDR2 (germline): SGHVS, FQNEAQ. V lost 6 bases and J lost 5, with 13 bases in between. This CDR3 is CASRPPGTTGELFF. The CDR3 bases are TGTGCCAGCAGACCCCCAGGGACAACCGGGGAGCTGTTTTTT. Combining the CDR3 with reference TRBV7-8 and TRBJ2-2 gives the whole variable domain GAGVSQSPRYKVAKRGQDVALRCDPISGHVSLFWYQQALGQGPEFLTYFQNEAQLDKSGLPSDRFFAERPEGSVSTLKIQRTQQEDSAVYLCASRPPGTTGELFFGEGSRLTVL.

Many counts were recorded for this clonotype. This chain connects TRBV12-3 or TRBV12-4 to TRBJ2-5; 8 bases match TRBD1. Germline trimming cut 1 base from V and 1 base from J; bases unmatched to any gene: 2. The CDR3 consists of 15 residues. The CDR3 protein is CASSLGTGLQETQYF. The DNA for the CDR3 is TGTGCCAGCAGTTTAGGGACAGGGCTCCAAGAGACCCAGTACTTC.

This clonotype showed up just a few times. The V call is TRBV7-9, the J call TRBJ2-5, with D perhaps TRBD1 (5 bases). Deletions cut 5 bases from V and 2 bases from J, with 12 bases between. This CDR3 comprises 14 residues. From germline, CDR1 is SEHNR and CDR2 FQNEAQ (reference sequence). CDR3: CASSEIRGQETQYF. The CDR3 DNA reads TGTGCCAGCAGCGAAATTAGGGGACAAGAGACCCAGTACTTC.

In its sample, this clonotype was seen many times. For the CDR3, the DNA is TGTGCCAGCAGACGGGGACAGCGGGACGAGCAGTACTTC. Its protein product is CASRRGQRDEQYF. The V call is TRBV7-8, the J call TRBJ2-7, with TRBD1 as a possible D gene (7 bases). The V gene lost 6 bases and the J gene lost 5 bases, with 14 bases spanning the gap. Germline CDR1 and CDR2: SGHVS and FQNEAQ. The CDR3 consists of 13 residues. Looking up the rest from reference TRBV7-8 and TRBJ2-7 gives the full variable domain: GAGVSQSPRYKVAKRGQDVALRCDPISGHVSLFWYQQALGQGPEFLTYFQNEAQLDKSGLPSDRFFAERPEGSVSTLKIQRTQQEDSAVYLCASRRGQRDEQYFGPGTRLTVT.

V usage is TRBV20-1 and J usage is TRBJ2-4, with D uncertain. The CDR3 length is 13 residues. The ends were cut back, 3 bases at V and 6 bases at J, with 12 bases in the middle. Germline V gene lookup returns CDR1 DFQATT and CDR2 SNEGSKA (reference sequence). CDR3 region: CSARRQELNIQYF. The DNA of the CDR3 is TGCAGTGCTAGGAGGCAAGAATTAAACATTCAGTACTTC.

In its sample, this clonotype was seen many times. The chain has TRBV5-1 and TRBJ2-3; TRBD2 agrees at 7 bases. The length of the CDR3 is 17 residues. CDR1 is SGHRS, CDR2 YFSETQ, per germline. With V trimmed by 0 bases and J by 4 bases, 11 bases remained unmatched. This CDR3 reads CASSLDGGLGGSDTQYF. The CDR3 region has the DNA TGCGCCAGCAGCTTGGATGGTGGACTCGGGGGGTCAGATACGCAGTATTTT.

This clonotype was seen ten or more times. This sequence joins TRBV2 and TRBJ2-1; D might be TRBD2 (6 bases). CDR1 is SNHLY, CDR2 FYNNEI, per germline. Trimming pared 7 bases from V and 2 bases from J, leaving 15 bases between. CDR3 length: 15 residues. In DNA form, the CDR3 reads TGTGCCAGCACCCTCGGGCGGGGCCCCTACAATGAGCAGTTCTTC. Translated: CASTLGRGPYNEQFF.

The genes are TRBV6-1 and TRBJ2-7; D is perhaps TRBD1 or TRBD2 (5 bases each). The CDR3 is 12 residues long. Germline assignment: CDR1 MNHNS and CDR2 SASEGT. V was trimmed by 6 bases and J by 7 bases, leaving 13 bases between them. The CDR3: CASRPEGREQYF. Here the CDR3 DNA reads TGTGCCAGCAGGCCCGAGGGGCGGGAGCAGTACTTC.

The table lists this clonotype with a few counts. The chain recombines TRBV13 with TRBJ1-6, with a weak D call TRBD1 (5 bases). The CDR3 is 16 amino acids. Trimming stripped 5 bases from V and 7 bases from J, with 18 bases between. Looked up from germline, CDR1 is PRHDT and CDR2 is FYEKMQ (reference sequence). The chain's CDR3 is CASSAPGVSGNSPLHF. In DNA form, the CDR3 reads TGTGCCAGCAGCGCGCCGGGGGTCTCAGGGAATTCACCCCTCCACTTT.